What follows is one TCR beta chain and its context. What this receptor recognizes is not known. Base qualities were left out, and no much larger clone turns up one base away. The CDR3 runs 13 residues from the cysteine to the phenylalanine. This entry keeps only the CDR3 DNA: 39 bases, framed from base 1. The V and J ends are trimmed by 2 bases and 10 bases, leaving 9 bases between them. The germline V gene sets CDR1 to SGHVS and CDR2 to FQNEAQ. The data derive from a study of cytomegalovirus exposure and HLA in healthy donors (dated 2017 in TCRdb). As for the study more broadly: A later analysis indicated that the 95 to 150 validation repertoires were generated on the platform also employed for the approximately 690 repertoires of the first cohort. The study aimed to test whether signatures of past pathogen exposure could be identified by cataloging public T cell receptors. The study combined high-throughput TCR immunosequencing, statistical association of individual TCRs with disease status, and machine learning to predict cytomegalovirus infection status. Besides the first cohort of 666 subjects, a separate validation cohort made up of roughly 130 different subjects was used. Overall results and qualifications from the work: While some public TCRs were present in many individuals, most TCR sequences turned up only very rarely across donors. A later analysis lacked HLA typing for the validation cohort, so it scored co-occurrence in that cohort across all 110 or so repertoires. A few of the identified cytomegalovirus-associated TCR beta chains were confirmed in vitro to be specific for cytomegalovirus antigens. The classifier was reported to diagnose cytomegalovirus status with high specificity and sensitivity in both the original cohort and the validation cohort. According to the authors, the approach could potentially be generalized to other disease states and immunological phenotypes. Of the cluster scores, roughly 95% were above 0 in a later analysis, which found that TCRs clustered in the first cohort also tended to co-occur in the approximately 130 validation repertoires. The study listed 164 TCR beta chains as associated with cytomegalovirus.

Receptors were amplified or captured by the immunoSEQ multiplex PCR assay. As for the original processing: A statistical classification framework was built for diagnosing cytomegalovirus status from the catalog of TCR beta chain sequences. What TCRdb holds here is the immuneACCESS table cut down to in-frame rearrangements. Part of the clones is not present; checked against another copy, under half of the missing clones reflect an unresolved V gene, and the others are unexplained. V, J and clone size reflect that table, while D and trimming were determined from the DNA. A total of 250,000 to 300,000 clones appear in this sample, approximately 86% of them only once. In total, the top ten clones hold less than 1.2% of the sample. The donors were included in the validation cohort of 100 to 150 subjects, a group kept apart from the 666-subject first cohort.

This clonotype originated in a woman aged 18-29 years in good health and CMV-seronegative. Sequencing was performed on PBMCs. The rearranged segments are TRBV7-8 and TRBJ1-6; the D gene assignment is ambiguous. The CDR3 protein: CASSLKLESPLHF. The DNA sequence is TGTGCCAGCAGCTTAAAACTGGAGTCACCCCTCCACTTT.